The rows below give T cell receptor beta chains drawn from one sample of a study of Ad26.COV2.S vaccination and SARS-CoV-2 variants. The table came from immunoSEQ multiplex PCR; TCRdb's copy has only in-frame clones and leaves some out. The table lists over 200,000 clones, roughly 90% of them singletons. Sequencing used peripheral blood, obtained in a trial of Ad26.COV2.S vaccine versus placebo. These receptors were collected from a person between 18 and 65 years old who received the Ad26.COV2.S COVID-19 vaccine or a placebo. The CDR3 runs from the conserved cysteine through the conserved F or W. A D gene is named only where the DNA matches it firmly. A row's size may be missing; if present it is once, few, many or a size class.

TRBJ1-3,TRBV10-3,NA,NA,CAISARDSSGNTIYF,TGTGCCATCAGCGCCAGGGATAGCTCTGGAAACACCATATATTTT
TRBJ2-2,TRBV5-4,NA,NA,CASSLGSGELFF,TGTGCCAGCAGCTTGGGATCCGGGGAGCTGTTTTTT
TRBJ1-1,TRBV28,NA,TRBD1,CATDDRGRTEAFF,TGTGCCACCGATGACAGGGGAAGGACTGAAGCTTTCTTT
TRBJ2-3,TRBV19,NA,NA,CASSLSGVDTQYF,TGTGCCAGTAGTTTATCGGGAGTAGATACGCAGTATTTT
TRBJ2-1,TRBV9,NA,TRBD2,CASSPGGRGAYNEQFF,TGTGCCAGCAGCCCGGGGGGACGGGGGGCCTACAATGAGCAGTTCTTC
TRBJ2-3,TRBV7-6,NA,NA,CASSLVGLNTITDTQYF,TGTGCCAGCAGCTTAGTCGGCCTAAACACAATCACAGATACGCAGTATTTT
TRBJ2-6,TRBV7-3,NA,NA,CASSLGLSGANVLTF,TGTGCCAGCAGTCTAGGTCTCTCTGGGGCCAACGTCCTGACTTTC
TRBJ1-1,TRBV10-2,NA,NA,CASSDGSEAFF,TGCGCCAGCAGTGACGGGTCCGAAGCTTTCTTT
TRBJ2-7,TRBV5-5,NA,NA,CASSSLDRIYEQYF,TGTGCCAGCAGCTCCCTGGATCGTATCTACGAGCAGTACTTC
TRBJ2-7,TRBV10-3,NA,NA,CAIRDGPYEQYF,TGTGCCATCCGGGACGGCCCCTACGAGCAGTACTTC
TRBJ2-3,TRBV6-6,NA,TRBD2,CASSYVGRATDTQYF,TGTGCCAGCAGTTACGTCGGGAGGGCCACAGATACGCAGTATTTT
TRBJ1-1,TRBV5-1,NA,TRBD1,CASSLGTGVNTEAFF,TGCGCCAGCAGCTTGGGGACAGGGGTGAACACTGAAGCTTTCTTT
TRBJ2-5,TRBV28,NA,TRBD1,CASSETGRETQYF,TGTGCCAGCAGCGAGACAGGGCGGGAGACCCAGTACTTC
TRBJ2-1,TRBV9,NA,TRBD1,CASSVEGQGPNEQFF,TGTGCCAGCAGCGTAGAGGGACAGGGCCCCAATGAGCAGTTCTTC
TRBJ1-1,TRBV5-4,NA,NA,CASSLAVMTEAFF,TGTGCCAGCAGCTTGGCCGTAATGACTGAAGCTTTCTTT
TRBJ2-7,TRBV7-2,once,TRBD2,CASSSLAGGLEQYF,TGTGCCAGCAGTTCTTTAGCGGGAGGGCTTGAGCAGTACTTC
TRBJ1-1,TRBV5-5,NA,TRBD1,CASSFRQGAHTEAFF,TGTGCCAGCAGCTTCAGACAGGGGGCGCATACTGAAGCTTTCTTT
TRBJ2-5,TRBV6-2/TRBV6-3,NA,NA,CASSYASRETQYF,TGTGCCAGCAGTTACGCCAGCCGGGAGACCCAGTACTTC
TRBJ2-5,TRBV5-4,NA,NA,CASSSGTYQETQYF,TGTGCCAGCAGCTCAGGGACGTACCAAGAGACCCAGTACTTC
TRBJ1-5,TRBV7-3,NA,NA,CASSCDSYQPQHF,TGTGCCAGCAGCTGTGACTCGTATCAGCCCCAGCATTTT
TRBJ1-5,TRBV28,NA,NA,CASTEGTGEGNQPQHF,TGTGCCAGCACCGAAGGTACGGGCGAGGGCAATCAGCCCCAGCATTTT
TRBJ2-3,TRBV30,NA,NA,CAWSWGVNTDTQYF,TGTGCCTGGAGTTGGGGGGTGAATACAGATACGCAGTATTTT